The source of this T cell receptor beta chain is a study of blood T cell repertoires in COVID-19. Across the study: Material from acute and convalescent COVID-19 was sourced from the United States, Italy and Spain.

Only in-frame clones appear in the TCRdb table, and some are missing; sequencing was by immunoSEQ multiplex PCR. The sample has around 180,000 clones, approximately 80% seen once. The CDR3 is made up of 13 amino acids. The V gene's germline CDR1 is KGHSH and CDR2 LQKENI. Germline trimming cut 4 bases from V and 6 bases from J; bases unmatched to any gene: 4. This clone was seen once. The sample was peripheral blood. The sequence derives from a human donor in a cohort sampled during active COVID-19. The chain is built from TRBV18 and TRBJ1-2; TRBD1 matches at 8 bases. The CDR3 DNA reads TGTGCCAGCTCACGGGACAGGCAAAATGGCTACACCTTC. Protein: CASSRDRQNGYTF. Together with reference TRBV18 and TRBJ1-2, the CDR3 gives the full variable domain: NAGVMQNPRHLVRRRGQEARLRCSPMKGHSHVYWYRQLPEEGLKFMVYLQKENIIDESGMPKERFSAEFPKEGPSILRIQQVVRGDSAAYFCASSRDRQNGYTFGSGTRLTVV.